These 29 T cell receptor beta chains originate from one sample sequenced in a study of shared clonotypes between healthy human individuals (dated by TCRdb to 2018 to 2021). Libraries came from the immunoSEQ multiplex PCR assay. Here the immuneACCESS table is served through TCRdb, limited to in-frame sequences with V and J called. Missing clones are a known gap in these copies; in checked studies unresolved V genes cover under half, and the rest lacks a known reason. The sample profile shows millions of clones; about 92% of them were found once. The top ten clones comprise under 0.15% of the sample. The sequenced material came from naive CD4+ T cells sorted from blood. This specimen's cell subset or site label, interpreted: CD45RA+ positively selected. Receptors originate from a man younger than 30 in good health.

The chain combines TRBV4-3 with TRBJ1-2; D call uncertain. The germline V gene has CDR1 LGHNA and CDR2 YSLEER. Trimming pared 0 bases from V and 7 bases from J, leaving 15 bases between. The CDR3 is made up of 15 amino acids. The CDR3 reads CASSQDQAGLIGYTF. The CDR3 region has the DNA TGCGCCAGCAGCCAAGATCAAGCAGGCCTGATTGGCTACACCTTC.

As DNA, the CDR3 is TGTGCCAGCAGTTACTCGGGGCGGGGGGGACAAGAGACCCAGTACTTC. Translated: CASSYSGRGGQETQYF. The gene calls are TRBV6-5 and TRBJ2-5; 9 nucleotides line up with TRBD2. Trimming cost V 0 bases and J 2 bases; bases outside gene matches: 4. Germline values: CDR1 MNHEY, CDR2 SVGAGI. The length of the CDR3 is 16 residues.

The chain employs TRBV5-1 and TRBJ2-3; 8 bases are shared with TRBD2. There are 14 residues in the CDR3. The germline gives CDR1 SGHRS, CDR2 YFSETQ. Trimming took 2 bases from V and 5 from J; bases not matched to a gene: 4. CDR3 in amino acids: CASSFSAGEDTQYF. For the CDR3, the DNA is TGCGCCAGCAGCTTTTCAGCGGGAGAAGATACGCAGTATTTT.

The V call is TRBV2, the J call TRBJ1-2; TRBD1 matches at 10 bases. V gave up 4 bases and J gave up 2 bases; unmatched junction bases: 1. Germline lookup yields CDR1 SNHLY and CDR2 FYNNEI. The CDR3 runs to 14 residues. CDR3 coding DNA: TGTGCCAGCAGTGGGACAGGGGGGAACTATGGCTACACCTTC. Translation gives CASSGTGGNYGYTF.

V usage is TRBV18 and J usage is TRBJ1-1, with no clear D. The CDR3 contains 15 residues. CDR1 KGHSH and CDR2 LQKENI come from the germline V gene. V dropped 0 bases and J dropped 1 base, with 9 bases sitting between them. The CDR3 bases are TGTGCCAGCTCACCACCAATGTCAGCGAACACTGAAGCTTTCTTT. Amino acids: CASSPPMSANTEAFF.

This chain uses TRBV7-3 with TRBJ2-1, with D tentatively TRBD1 (6 bases). This CDR3 region has 11 residues. V dropped 5 bases and J dropped 14 bases, with 13 bases sitting between them. From germline, CDR1 is SGHTA and CDR2 FQGTGA. This CDR3 reads CASSLQGKKFF. The CDR3 DNA reads TGTGCCAGCAGCCTACAGGGAAAAAAGTTCTTC.

V usage is TRBV11-3 and J usage is TRBJ2-3; no definite D call. V lost 5 bases and J lost 4, with 10 bases in between. CDR1 is SGHNT and CDR2 is YENEEA in the germline V gene. The CDR3 runs to 13 residues. CDR3 DNA: TGTGCCAGCAGCGCCGACGCGCCAGATACGCAGTATTTT. Translating it yields CASSADAPDTQYF. Full variable domain (rest looked up from reference TRBV11-3 and TRBJ2-3): EAGVVQSPRYKIIEKKQPVAFWCNPISGHNTLYWYLQNLGQGPELLIRYENEEAVDDSQLPKDRFSAERLKGVDSTLKIQPAELGDSAVYLCASSADAPDTQYFGPGTRLTVL.

The V gene is TRBV19, the J gene TRBJ1-1; D might be TRBD1 (5 bases). The CDR3 runs to 13 residues. Germline V gene lookup returns CDR1 LNHDA and CDR2 SQIVND (reference sequence). Between the trimmed V and J ends, which lost 5 bases and 9 bases, there was a span of 16 bases. The CDR3 loop is CASSALRGIKAFF. For the CDR3, the DNA is TGTGCCAGTAGTGCCCTCCGGGGGATAAAAGCTTTCTTT.

This chain connects TRBV27 to TRBJ2-2; D not resolved. The CDR3 sequence is 15 residues long. Trimming removed 3 bases at V and 7 bases at J, with 15 bases between. CDR1 is MNHEY, CDR2 SMNVEV, per germline (reference sequence). The DNA for the CDR3 is TGTGCCAGCAGTTTGGGTCCCAGCGTGGGCGGGGAGCTGTTTTTT. Its translation is CASSLGPSVGGELFF.

The V and J genes are TRBV18 and TRBJ1-1, with D possibly TRBD1 on 6 matching bases. CDR1 KGHSH and CDR2 LQKENI come from the germline V gene. The CDR3 totals 14 residues. With 6 bases removed from V and 8 bases from J, the gap between germline ends came to 19 bases. DNA of the CDR3: TGTGCCAGCTCGACTACCCTCGACAGGCTCGAAGCTTTCTTT. Translation gives CASSTTLDRLEAFF.

This sequence joins TRBV7-3 and TRBJ2-6; no clear D. V lost 1 base, J lost 5 bases, and 12 bases lay in between. The CDR3 consists of 16 residues. Per germline, CDR1 SGHTA and CDR2 FQGTGA. CDR3 coding DNA: TGTGCCAGCAGCTTAAATGGATATGGAAGGGCCAACGTCCTGACTTTC. Its translation is CASSLNGYGRANVLTF.

The rearrangement links TRBV19 to TRBJ1-2; possible D gene TRBD1, 5 bases. Germline-derived CDR1 and CDR2 are LNHDA and SQIVND (reference sequence). Between the trimmed V and J ends, which lost 9 bases and 5 bases, there was a span of 19 bases. CDR3 length: 14 residues. The CDR3 nucleotides are TGTGCCAGCGTGGCCGGGTGGACAAAGTATGGCTACACCTTC. It codes for CASVAGWTKYGYTF.

This chain joins TRBV6-5 and TRBJ2-7; 9 nucleotides match TRBD1. The CDR3 runs 13 residues. Looked up from germline, CDR1 is MNHEY and CDR2 is SVGAGI. Trimming cost V 7 bases and J 5 bases; bases outside gene matches: 6. In DNA form, the CDR3 reads TGTGCCAGCACGAGGGACAGGGACCACGAGCAGTACTTC. It encodes CASTRDRDHEQYF.

The chain joins TRBV5-6 to TRBJ2-2, with a weak D call TRBD1 (6 bases). Trimming removed 4 bases at V and 6 bases at J, with 10 bases between. Germline lookup yields CDR1 SGHDT and CDR2 YYEEEE. The CDR3 is made up of 13 amino acids. CDR3 region: CASSRDTAGELFF. For the CDR3, the DNA is TGTGCCAGCAGCCGGGACACAGCCGGGGAGCTGTTTTTT.

The rearrangement links TRBV7-2 to TRBJ1-4; maybe TRBD1 (5 bases). The CDR3 is 17 amino acids. Trimming left V 2 bases short and J 6 bases short, with 19 bases between. Germline lookup yields CDR1 SGHTA and CDR2 FQGNSA. The CDR3 is CASSLLSFSREDEKLFF. The CDR3 DNA reads TGTGCCAGCAGCTTATTAAGTTTTTCCAGGGAGGATGAAAAACTGTTTTTT. Full variable domain (rest looked up from reference TRBV7-2 and TRBJ1-4): GAGVSQSPSNKVTEKGKDVELRCDPISGHTALYWYRQSLGQGLEFLIYFQGNSAPDKSGLPSDRFSAERTGGSVSTLTIQRTQQEDSAVYLCASSLLSFSREDEKLFFGSGTQLSVL.

This rearrangement joins TRBV7-9 to TRBJ2-2; D possibly corresponds to TRBD1 (5 bases). The CDR3 consists of 13 residues. V was pared by 3 bases and J by 5 bases, with 7 bases between. Germline lookup yields CDR1 SEHNR and CDR2 FQNEAQ (reference sequence). In DNA form, the CDR3 reads TGTGCCAGCAGCTTTAGACAGACCGGGGAGCTGTTTTTT. It encodes CASSFRQTGELFF.

As concerns this clone: Other DNA sequences of this sample code for an identical CDR3. V is TRBV18 and J is TRBJ2-3; D remains unclear. This CDR3 has 11 residues. V was pared by 2 bases and J by 4 bases, with 1 base between. Looked up from germline, CDR1 is KGHSH and CDR2 is LQKENI. The CDR3 loop is CASSPSDTQYF. CDR3 coding DNA: TGTGCCAGCTCACCATCAGATACGCAGTATTTT.

This clone was detected a few times. V gene TRBV7-9 combines with J gene TRBJ1-5; maybe TRBD1 (6 bases). V lost 4 bases, J lost 4 bases, and 11 bases lay in between. Per the germline V gene, CDR1 is SEHNR and CDR2 is FQNEAQ (reference sequence). The length of the CDR3 is 14 residues. The CDR3 DNA reads TGTGCCAGCAGCTCAGGACAGATTAATCAGCCCCAGCATTTT. This sequence encodes CASSSGQINQPQHF.

V gene TRBV7-2 combines with J gene TRBJ2-5; D ambiguous. This CDR3 contains 17 residues. The V gene lost 2 bases and the J gene lost 1 base, with 17 bases spanning the gap. CDR1 and CDR2 (germline): SGHTA, FQGNSA. CDR3 residues: CASSLTTRASPQETQYF. The CDR3 nucleotides read TGTGCCAGCAGCTTAACCACCCGGGCTAGTCCCCAAGAGACCCAGTACTTC.

This clone was counted between two and nine times. The chain employs TRBV19 and TRBJ2-2, with 8 bases identical to TRBD2. In germline, CDR1 is LNHDA, CDR2 SQIVND (reference sequence). This CDR3 is 14 amino acids long. The V segment lost 7 bases and the J segment 4 bases; nucleotides outside the gene matches: 5. CDR3 nucleotide sequence: TGTGCCAGTACGGGCGGGAGGCCCACCGGGGAGCTGTTTTTT. Its translation is CASTGGRPTGELFF.

Concerning this clone itself: Its ends do not fully match the called genes, so a read error is possible. The J gene is TRBJ2-1, the V gene TRBV10-3, with a weak D call TRBD2 (6 bases). The CDR3 totals 15 residues. CDR1 and CDR2 (germline): ENHRY, SYGVKD. As DNA, the CDR3 is TGTGCCATCAGTGATGGCGGGGTCTCCTCCAATGAGCAGTTCTTC. Its protein product is CAISDGGVSSNEQFF.

This chain uses TRBV14 with TRBJ1-6; TRBD1 might be the D (5 bases). Germline lookup yields CDR1 SGHDN and CDR2 FVKESK. V was pared by 8 bases and J by 7 bases, with 12 bases between. CDR3 length equals 13 residues. The CDR3 sequence is CASRGRGNSPLHF. DNA for the CDR3: TGTGCCAGCCGGGGACGGGGAAATTCACCCCTCCACTTT.

The chain is built from TRBV30 and TRBJ2-1; D is unresolved. Trimming pared 0 bases from V and 5 bases from J, leaving 11 bases between. The CDR3 loop spans 14 amino acids. In germline, CDR1 is GTSNPN, CDR2 SVGIG (reference sequence). The CDR3 bases are TGTGCCTGGAGTGTACCGGGCTACCACAATGAGCAGTTCTTC. It encodes CAWSVPGYHNEQFF.

The chain recombines TRBV5-8 with TRBJ2-1, with TRBD2 identical over 13 bases. Looked up from germline, CDR1 is SGHTS and CDR2 is YDEGEE. The junction had 12 bases not matched to a gene; V was cut back by 6 bases and J by 6 bases. The length of the CDR3 is 17 residues. CDR3 nucleotide sequence: TGTGCCAGCATCCCCCCGGGTACTAGCGGGAGGGCCAATGAGCAGTTCTTC. Translation: CASIPPGTSGRANEQFF.

The gene calls are TRBV5-6 and TRBJ2-5; D is possibly TRBD1 or TRBD2 (6 bases each). CDR1 is SGHDT and CDR2 is YYEEEE in the germline V gene. Trimming took 4 bases from V and 1 from J, leaving 17 bases between them. CDR3 length: 16 residues. CDR3 residues: CASSPGWGAGQETQYF. The CDR3 nucleotides read TGTGCCAGCAGCCCTGGATGGGGGGCCGGCCAAGAGACCCAGTACTTC.

V is TRBV6-1 and J is TRBJ1-5; D might be TRBD1 (5 bases). This CDR3 region has 13 residues. Trimming left V 4 bases short and J 4 bases short, with 8 bases between. The germline CDR1 and CDR2 sequences are MNHNS and SASEGT. The CDR3 coding sequence is TGTGCCAGCAGTGTTGACAGAAATCAGCCCCAGCATTTT. It is translated as CASSVDRNQPQHF.

The chain couples TRBV4-3 to TRBJ1-1, with D tentatively TRBD1 (6 bases). There are 15 residues in the CDR3. V dropped 4 bases and J dropped 5 bases, with 17 bases sitting between them. Germline CDR1 is LGHNA and CDR2 is YSLEER. CDR3 DNA: TGCGCCAGCAGCCTCGGGGACACCAGTAGGACTGAAGCTTTCTTT. This codes for CASSLGDTSRTEAFF.

V usage is TRBV5-4 and J usage is TRBJ1-3; 8 bases match TRBD1. The junction had 10 bases not matched to a gene; V was cut back by 4 bases and J by 4 bases. The germline CDR1 and CDR2 sequences are SGHNT and YYREEE (reference sequence). This CDR3 has 16 amino acids. CDR3 region: CASSAQPGGKGNTIYF. The CDR3, as DNA: TGTGCCAGCAGCGCCCAGCCAGGGGGCAAGGGAAACACCATATATTTT.

The chain employs TRBV6-6 and TRBJ2-7; D is undetermined. The CDR3 sequence is 12 residues long. V lost 4 bases and J lost 4, with 8 bases in between. Germline V gene sequence: CDR1 MNHNY, CDR2 SVGAGI (reference sequence). The CDR3: CASSSYSYEQYF. The CDR3, as DNA: TGTGCCAGCAGTTCCTACAGTTACGAGCAGTACTTC.